This T cell receptor beta chain was found in a study of T cell responses to AZD1222 COVID-19 vaccine. Study-wide findings and caveats: Recipients of two AZD1222 doses showed rising Spike-specific TCR breadth and depth.

The assay was immunoSEQ multiplex PCR, and TCRdb's table has in-frame clones only and misses some. The table records roughly 60,000 clones, 70% to 80% of them present only once. Trimming left V 1 base short and J 0 bases short, with 11 bases between. The CDR3 consists of 15 residues. Germline assignment: CDR1 SGHRS and CDR2 YFSETQ. This clone was recorded a few times. As yet, its antigen is unknown. The chain couples TRBV5-1 to TRBJ2-7, with a possible D match to TRBD1 (6 bases). The origin of this receptor is an adult who received the AZD1222 COVID-19 vaccine. Source: peripheral blood, taken 28 days after the second AZD1222 dose. CDR3 sequence (DNA): TGCGCCAGCAGCTTGCAGGGGACCAGCTCCTACGAGCAGTACTTC. Translation: CASSLQGTSSYEQYF.